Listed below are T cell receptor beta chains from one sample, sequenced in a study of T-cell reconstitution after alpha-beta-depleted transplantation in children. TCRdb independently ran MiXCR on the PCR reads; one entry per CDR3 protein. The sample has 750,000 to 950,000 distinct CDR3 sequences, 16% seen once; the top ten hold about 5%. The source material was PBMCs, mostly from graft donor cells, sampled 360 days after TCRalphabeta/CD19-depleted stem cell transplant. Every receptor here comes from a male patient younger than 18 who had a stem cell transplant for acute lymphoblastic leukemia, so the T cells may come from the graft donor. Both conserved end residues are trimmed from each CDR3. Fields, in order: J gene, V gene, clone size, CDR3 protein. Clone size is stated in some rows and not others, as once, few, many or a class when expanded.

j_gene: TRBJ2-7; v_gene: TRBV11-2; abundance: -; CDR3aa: ASSSLAGANEQY
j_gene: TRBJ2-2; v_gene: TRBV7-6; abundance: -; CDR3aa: ASSLGPGLRGAVKNTGELF
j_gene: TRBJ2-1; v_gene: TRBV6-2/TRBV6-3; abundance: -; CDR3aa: ASSYWTREGQF
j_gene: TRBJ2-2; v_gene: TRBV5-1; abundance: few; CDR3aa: ASSLTQRNTGELF
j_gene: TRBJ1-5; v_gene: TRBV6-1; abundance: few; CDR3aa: ASSVHRSRNQPQH
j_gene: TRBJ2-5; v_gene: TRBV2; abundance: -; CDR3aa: ASKLTVQETQY
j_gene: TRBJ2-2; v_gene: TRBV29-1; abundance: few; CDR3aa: SVSPGTGGTGELF
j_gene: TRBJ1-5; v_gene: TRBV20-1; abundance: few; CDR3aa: SARDRQYSLNQPQH
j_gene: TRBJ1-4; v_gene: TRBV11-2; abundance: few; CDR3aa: ASSSLTGTNEKLF
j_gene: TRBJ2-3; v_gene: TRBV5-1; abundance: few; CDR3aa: ASSPDRFADTQY
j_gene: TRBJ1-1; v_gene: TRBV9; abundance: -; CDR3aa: ASSGQTSRDRAPKNTEAF
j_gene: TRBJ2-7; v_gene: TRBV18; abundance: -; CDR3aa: ASSPWTGEGSYEQY
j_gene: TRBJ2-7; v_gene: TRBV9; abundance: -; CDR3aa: ASSSGGSQISYEQY
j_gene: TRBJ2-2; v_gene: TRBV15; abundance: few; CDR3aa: ATERGVSWNTGELF